One sample yielded the 5 T cell receptor beta chains listed below, sequenced in a study of Ad26.COV2.S vaccination and SARS-CoV-2 variants (dated by TCRdb to the early 2020s). Per the publication, the treatment or condition label means: approximately 18 received Ad26.COV2.S at low or high dose, single or two shots; several received placebo; per-sample allocation not given. For vaccine and placebo recipients, the sequenced repertoires came from samples collected on day 63 after the first injection. Library prep was done by the immunoSEQ multiplex PCR assay. TCRdb provides this immuneACCESS table in a form limited to in-frame rearrangements. Some clones are lacking; in checked studies, under half of them reflect an unresolved V gene, and why the rest are absent is not known. This sample lists under 600,000 clones; 80% to 90% were detected once. Roughly 1.7% of the sample lies in the top ten. This specimen consisted of peripheral blood, obtained in a trial of Ad26.COV2.S vaccine versus placebo. All receptors come from a person aged 18-65 years who received the Ad26.COV2.S COVID-19 vaccine or a placebo.

The chain couples TRBV13 to TRBJ2-3, with TRBD2 matching over 11 bases. J gave up 3 bases and V 4 bases, and 3 bases lay outside the gene matches. This CDR3 contains 15 residues. The germline V gene encodes CDR1 PRHDT and CDR2 FYEKMQ (reference sequence). CDR3 nucleotides: TGTGCCAGCAGCTCCCCTAGCGGGAGGACAGATACGCAGTATTTT. Translated, it gives CASSSPSGRTDTQYF.

This sequence joins TRBV19 and TRBJ2-3; D is perhaps TRBD1 or TRBD2 (5 bases each). The CDR3 spans 14 residues. The germline V gene has CDR1 LNHDA and CDR2 SQIVND (reference sequence). Trimming left V 10 bases short and J 7 bases short, with 21 bases between. CDR3 in DNA: TGTGCCACTGCCTGGGACCAGGAGAGAAATACGCAGTATTTT. Its protein product is CATAWDQERNTQYF.

The gene calls are TRBV28 and TRBJ2-1; 12 bases map to TRBD1. Germline trimming cut 6 bases from V and 7 bases from J; bases unmatched to any gene: 10. CDR3 size: 16 residues. The germline V gene has CDR1 MDHEN and CDR2 SYDVKM. For the CDR3, the DNA is TGTGCCAGCAGAGGGGACAGGGGGCGGTTTCGGAATGAGCAGTTCTTC. Protein sequence: CASRGDRGRFRNEQFF. The full variable domain, in which reference TRBV28 and TRBJ2-1 provide the parts outside the CDR3, is DVKVTQSSRYLVKRTGEKVFLECVQDMDHENMFWYRQDPGLGLRLIYFSYDVKMKEKGDIPEGYSVSREKKERFSLILESASTNQTSMYLCASRGDRGRFRNEQFFGPGTRLTVL.

The chain combines TRBV10-2 with TRBJ1-4; TRBD1 is a possible D gene (5 bases). V was cut by 10 bases and J by 7 bases, with 16 bases left in between. Germline CDR1 and CDR2: WSHSY and SAAADI. The CDR3 covers 13 residues. DNA for the CDR3: TGCGCCACCAGGGCCTCATTGGGTGAAAAACTGTTTTTT. Amino acid sequence: CATRASLGEKLFF.

The rearrangement joins TRBV7-9 to TRBJ2-7; TRBD2 aligns across 7 bases. This CDR3 region has 14 residues. Losses at the gene ends were 2 bases for V and 4 bases for J; bases not matched to a gene: 5. Germline V gene data show CDR1 as SEHNR and CDR2 as FQNEAQ (reference sequence). This CDR3 reads CASSLTGTTYEQYF. CDR3 bases: TGTGCCAGCAGCTTAACCGGGACTACTTACGAGCAGTACTTC. Together with reference TRBV7-9 and TRBJ2-7, the CDR3 gives the full variable domain: DTGVSQNPRHKITKRGQNVTFRCDPISEHNRLYWYRQTLGQGPEFLTYFQNEAQLEKSRLLSDRFSAERPKGSFSTLEIQRTEQGDSAMYLCASSLTGTTYEQYFGPGTRLTVT.